This T cell receptor (beta chain) is drawn from a study of blood T cell repertoires in COVID-19. Looking at the study overall: COVID-19 samples, acute and convalescent, were from the United States, Italy and Spain. PBMCs, B-cell-depleted T cells, or T cells were the source of the cDNA or gDNA that made up the material.

The CDR3 is made up of 17 amino acids. Germline V CDR1 and CDR2: SGHRS, YFSETQ. The V segment lost 4 bases and the J segment 0 bases; nucleotides outside the gene matches: 7. Authors' processing steps: Estimates of nucleated cell counts were drawn from the amplification of reference gene primers. The method was immunoSEQ multiplex PCR; TCRdb's version includes in-frame clones alone and lacks a portion of them. Clone size and V and J calls were adopted from that table, with D and trimming inferred from the DNA. The sample holds more than 250,000 clones; approximately 87% are singletons and the top ten take around 7.8%.

Sample: peripheral blood. The origin of this receptor is a human donor in a cohort sampled during active COVID-19. J is TRBJ2-6 and V is TRBV5-1, with 7 nucleotides matching TRBD2. CDR3 region: CASSQRDGPSGANVLTF. The CDR3 coding sequence is TGCGCCAGCAGCCAGCGGGACGGACCCTCTGGGGCCAACGTCCTGACTTTC.